The 20 T cell receptor beta chains below come from one sample, sequenced in a study of regulatory T cells in long-lasting Graves disease. Time point in this sample: newly diagnosed GD, antithyroid drugs for less than 3 months. Construction of the TCR library relied on RNA isolated from PBMCs. The TCR beta library used iRepertoire HTBI primers with Arm-PCR amplification of CDR3. TCRdb reprocessed the multiplex PCR reads with MiXCR, giving one entry per CDR3 protein. The sample has 680,000 or so distinct CDR3 sequences; about 16% are singletons. This same sample was also taken into another study, of T cells in Graves' hyperthyroidism and ophthalmopathy.

This sample comprised peripheral blood mononuclear cells (PBMCs), obtained at new diagnosis, from a patient treated with antithyroid drugs. All receptors come from a woman aged 25 to 39 with Graves disease.

In this sample, this clonotype turned up many times. J is TRBJ1-5 and V is TRBV7-9; 7 nucleotides line up with TRBD1. The trim removed 4 bases at V and 7 bases at J, leaving 4 bases unmatched. Germline V lookup: CDR1 SEHNR, CDR2 FQNEAQ (reference sequence). This CDR3 spans 13 amino acids. CDR3 region: CASSSRQGQPQHF. The CDR3 bases are TGTGCCAGCAGCTCCCGACAGGGCCAGCCCCAGCATTTT.

This clonotype was seen ten or more times. The rearrangement joins TRBV2 to TRBJ1-5; D not certain. Trimming removed 7 bases from V and 4 bases from J, with 17 bases in between. The V gene's germline CDR1 is SNHLY and CDR2 FYNNEI. CDR3 length equals 15 residues. The CDR3 DNA sequence: TGTGCCAGCAAAGAGGGTTCAGGAAAGAATCAGCCCCAGCATTTT. It translates to CASKEGSGKNQPQHF.

V usage is TRBV20-1 and J usage is TRBJ2-7; 14 bases line up with TRBD2. Unmatched junction bases numbered 19, after V lost 0 bases and J lost 3 bases. The CDR3 loop spans 21 amino acids. Germline CDR1 DFQATT, CDR2 SNEGSKA (reference sequence). The CDR3 loop reads CSARERTLGLAGVPLGYEQYF. CDR3 in DNA: TGCAGTGCTAGAGAGAGGACATTGGGACTAGCGGGAGTTCCGCTCGGCTACGAGCAGTACTTC.

The DNA of the CDR3 is TGTGCCAGCAGTGCCACCCAAGTCACCGGGGAGCTGTTTTTT. Its protein is CASSATQVTGELFF. The chain has TRBV2 and TRBJ2-2; the D is unclear. The CDR3 has 14 residues. V lost 4 bases, J lost 4 bases, and 10 bases lay in between. CDR1 SNHLY and CDR2 FYNNEI come from the germline V gene. Full variable domain (rest looked up from reference TRBV2 and TRBJ2-2): EPEVTQTPSHQVTQMGQEVILRCVPISNHLYFYWYRQILGQKVEFLVSFYNNEISEKSEIFDDQFSVERPDGSNFTLKIRSTKLEDSAMYFCASSATQVTGELFFGEGSRLTVL.

This clonotype was counted only a few times. The J gene is TRBJ2-7, the V gene TRBV6-1; 8 nucleotides align to TRBD1. Germline V gene lookup returns CDR1 MNHNS and CDR2 SASEGT. The CDR3 sequence is 15 residues long. The J segment lost 0 bases and the V segment lost 7 bases, leaving 8 bases of the junction unmatched. The CDR3 is CASKLGQVLSYEQYF. CDR3 DNA: TGTGCCAGCAAACTGGGACAGGTTCTCTCCTACGAGCAGTACTTC.

The chain uses TRBV7-6 and TRBJ2-5, with 11 bases lining up with TRBD1. The CDR3 is 17 residues long. Trimming took 4 bases from V and 5 from J; bases not matched to a gene: 12. Germline V gene sequence: CDR1 SGHVS, CDR2 FNYEAQ. The CDR3 sequence is CASSSPKDRGLDETQYF. The CDR3, as DNA: TGTGCCAGCAGCTCACCGAAGGACAGGGGGCTGGATGAGACCCAGTACTTC.

This clonotype turned up a few times. The chain couples TRBV30 to TRBJ2-1; D unresolved. Germline V gives CDR1 GTSNPN, CDR2 SVGIG (reference sequence). V lost 1 base and J 9 bases, leaving 13 bases between the germline ends. This CDR3 has 13 amino acids. The CDR3 nucleotides are TGTGCCTGGAGTGGGAACCCTTGGGGTGAGCAGTTCTTC. Its translation: CAWSGNPWGEQFF. Using reference TRBV30 and TRBJ2-1 for the parts outside the CDR3, the full variable domain is SQTIHQWPATLVQPVGSPLSLECTVEGTSNPNLYWYRQAAGRGLQLLFYSVGIGQISSEVPQNLSASRPQDRQFILSSKKLLLSDSGFYLCAWSGNPWGEQFFGPGTRLTVL.

The chain has TRBV5-1 and TRBJ2-1; 11 bases agree with TRBD1. Germline lookup yields CDR1 SGHRS and CDR2 YFSETQ. The CDR3 length is 15 residues. Trimming removed 0 bases from V and 7 bases from J; junction bases left unmatched: 3. CDR3 amino acids: CASSLVGQGVNEQFF. The CDR3 DNA sequence: TGCGCCAGCAGCTTGGTGGGACAGGGGGTGAATGAGCAGTTCTTC.

In its sample, this clonotype was seen many times. V is TRBV11-2 and J is TRBJ1-2; TRBD1 agrees at 8 bases. CDR1 and CDR2 (germline): SGHAT, FQNNGV. Trimming took 0 bases from V and 10 from J; bases not matched to a gene: 4. This CDR3 is 13 amino acids long. The CDR3 coding sequence is TGTGCCAGCAGCTTAGACAGACAGGGGTACTACACCTTC. This sequence encodes CASSLDRQGYYTF.

This clonotype was seen only once. A much larger clone lies a single base off, so this may be a read error. The chain is built from TRBV3-1 and TRBJ1-2, with a tentative D call TRBD1 (5 bases). The V gene's germline CDR1 is LGHDT and CDR2 YNNKEL (reference sequence). The CDR3 has 12 amino acids. The CDR3 DNA follows: TGTGTCAGCAGAGCTCCCGGGGCTGGCTACACCTTC. Amino acid sequence: CVSRAPGAGYTF.

V gene TRBV19 combines with J gene TRBJ1-3; D uncertain. From germline, CDR1 is LNHDA and CDR2 SQIVND (reference sequence). This CDR3 region has 13 residues. The germline V and J ends were trimmed by 5 bases and 1 base, with 6 bases remaining between them. CDR3 region: CASSWASGNTIYF. The DNA for the CDR3 is TGTGCCAGTAGTTGGGCATCTGGAAACACCATATATTTT.

Comments on this clonotype: A far bigger clonotype differs at one base, so this is likely a read error. The J gene is TRBJ2-5, the V gene TRBV6-2 or TRBV6-3; 7 nucleotides agree with TRBD1. Germline V gene lookup returns CDR1 MNHEY and CDR2 SVGEGT. The CDR3 runs 15 residues. CDR3 in amino acids: CASRAKPGTASDQCF. In nucleotides, the CDR3 is TGTGCCAGCAGAGCAAAACCCGGGACAGCCAGCGACCAGTGCTTC.

This clonotype was counted many times. The CDR3 loop is CASSLVLVSGLTDTQYF. The CDR3 coding sequence is TGTGCCAGCAGTTTAGTCCTCGTTAGCGGCCTGACAGATACGCAGTATTTT. The chain uses TRBV28 and TRBJ2-3; the D gene is possibly TRBD2 (6 bases). CDR3 length: 17 amino acids. Trimming left V 2 bases short and J 3 bases short, with 18 bases between. In germline, CDR1 is MDHEN, CDR2 SYDVKM.

This clonotype was seen at least ten times. The V gene is TRBV12-3 or TRBV12-4, the J gene TRBJ2-7, with D perhaps matching TRBD1 or TRBD2 (6 bases each). The CDR3 extends over 13 amino acids. Deletions cut 7 bases from V and 2 bases from J, with 12 bases between. CDR3 coding DNA: TGTGCCAGCACCGGGGGCCCCCCCTACGAGCAGTACTTC. It is translated as CASTGGPPYEQYF.

This sequence joins TRBV6-2 or TRBV6-3 and TRBJ2-4, with 10 bases that match TRBD2. Germline V lookup: CDR1 MNHEY, CDR2 SVGEGT. The V and J ends lost 0 bases and 0 bases, in that order; junction bases with no gene match: 11. The CDR3 is 20 amino acids. The CDR3 loop reads CASSYSASGSDLLAKNIQYF. CDR3 bases: TGTGCCAGCAGTTACTCGGCTAGCGGGAGCGACCTACTAGCCAAAAACATTCAGTACTTC.

For this clonotype: An end of the junction differs from the germline gene, which may be a read error. V and J are TRBV20-1 and TRBJ2-7; 8 bases agree with TRBD1. Germline V gene sequence: CDR1 DFQATT, CDR2 SNEGSKA (reference sequence). The CDR3 has 14 residues. CDR3 in amino acids: CSARDVQGGGEQHF. CDR3 nucleotides: TGCAGTGCTAGAGACGTACAGGGGGGCGGCGAGCAGCACTTC.

Points on this clonotype: A much larger clone differs by one base, so this may be a read error. The J gene is TRBJ1-2, the V gene TRBV9; D may be TRBD1 (6 bases). The CDR3 length is 16 residues. Germline CDR1 reads SGDLS; CDR2 reads YYNGEE. The CDR3 DNA reads as TGTGCCAGCGGCGTAGAAGGAACCGGGGGCGGCTATGGCTACACCTTC. Protein product: CASGVEGTGGGYGYTF. Looking up the rest from reference TRBV9 and TRBJ1-2 gives the full variable domain: DSGVTQTPKHLITATGQRVTLRCSPRSGDLSVYWYQQSLDQGLQFLIQYYNGEERAKGNILERFSAQQFPDLHSELNLSSLELGDSALYFCASGVEGTGGGYGYTFGSGTRLTVV.

Ten or more counts support this clonotype. This rearrangement joins TRBV2 to TRBJ2-1; D gene unclear. The germline V gene encodes CDR1 SNHLY and CDR2 FYNNEI. Between the trimmed V and J ends, which lost 4 bases and 7 bases, there was a span of 8 bases. The CDR3 runs 12 residues. The CDR3 reads CASSVAANEQFF. As DNA, the CDR3 is TGTGCCAGCAGTGTGGCGGCGAATGAGCAGTTCTTC.

With regard to this clonotype: A much larger clonotype is one base distant, so this may be a read error. The chain uses TRBV5-1 and TRBJ2-7; 11 bases are shared with TRBD2. The length of the CDR3 is 14 residues. Germline V gene data show CDR1 as SGHRS and CDR2 as YFSETQ. The CDR3 DNA sequence: TGCGCCAGCAGCCGGACCGGGACTAGCGGCGAGCAGCACTTC. This codes for CASSRTGTSGEQHF.

The CDR3 is CASNGQGARETQYF. CDR3 in DNA: TGTGCCAGCAATGGACAGGGGGCTCGGGAGACCCAGTACTTC. The chain combines TRBV2 with TRBJ2-5; 11 nucleotides line up with TRBD1. Germline CDR1 and CDR2: SNHLY and FYNNEI. V was clipped by 7 bases and J by 5 bases; unmatched bases: 6. The CDR3 is made up of 14 amino acids.